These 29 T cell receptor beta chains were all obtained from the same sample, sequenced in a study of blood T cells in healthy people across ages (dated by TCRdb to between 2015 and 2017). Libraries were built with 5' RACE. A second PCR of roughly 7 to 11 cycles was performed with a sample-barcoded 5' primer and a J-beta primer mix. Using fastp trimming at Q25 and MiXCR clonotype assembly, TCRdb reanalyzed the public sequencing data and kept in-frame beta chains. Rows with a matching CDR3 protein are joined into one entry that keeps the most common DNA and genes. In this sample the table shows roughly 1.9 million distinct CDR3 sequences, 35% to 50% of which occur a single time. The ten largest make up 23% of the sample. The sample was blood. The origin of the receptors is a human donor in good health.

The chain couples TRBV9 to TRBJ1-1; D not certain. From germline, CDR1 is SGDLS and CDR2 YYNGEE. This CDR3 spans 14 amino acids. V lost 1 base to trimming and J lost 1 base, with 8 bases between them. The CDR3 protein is CASSVQEENTEAFF. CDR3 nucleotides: TGTGCCAGCAGCGTACAAGAGGAGAACACTGAAGCTTTCTTT.

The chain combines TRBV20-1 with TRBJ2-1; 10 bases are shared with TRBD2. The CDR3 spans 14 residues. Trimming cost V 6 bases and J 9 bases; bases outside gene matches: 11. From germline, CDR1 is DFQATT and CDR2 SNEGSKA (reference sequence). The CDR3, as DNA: TGCAGTGCCCCTACTAGCGGGAAGGGAAGTGAGCAGTTCTTC. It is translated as CSAPTSGKGSEQFF.

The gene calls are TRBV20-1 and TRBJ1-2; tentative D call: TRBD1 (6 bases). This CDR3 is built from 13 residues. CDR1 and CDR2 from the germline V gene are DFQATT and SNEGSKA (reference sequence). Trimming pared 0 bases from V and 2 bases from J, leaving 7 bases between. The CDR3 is CSAREDRNYGYTF. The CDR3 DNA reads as TGCAGTGCTAGAGAGGACAGAAACTATGGCTACACCTTC.

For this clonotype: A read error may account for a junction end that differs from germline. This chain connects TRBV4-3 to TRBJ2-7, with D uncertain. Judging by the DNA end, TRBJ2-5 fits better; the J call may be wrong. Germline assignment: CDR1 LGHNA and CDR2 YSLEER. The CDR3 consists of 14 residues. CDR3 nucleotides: TGCGCCAACAGCCAAGATACCAGCAGGGAGACCCAGTACTTC. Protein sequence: CANSQDTSRETQYF.

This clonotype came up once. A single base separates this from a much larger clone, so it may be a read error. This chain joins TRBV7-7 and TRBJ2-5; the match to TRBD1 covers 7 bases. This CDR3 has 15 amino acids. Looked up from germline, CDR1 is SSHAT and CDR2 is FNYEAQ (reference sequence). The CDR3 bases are TGTGCTAGCAGCTCGAGGGACAGTAAGGCAGAGACCCAGCACTTC. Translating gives CASSSRDSKAETQHF.

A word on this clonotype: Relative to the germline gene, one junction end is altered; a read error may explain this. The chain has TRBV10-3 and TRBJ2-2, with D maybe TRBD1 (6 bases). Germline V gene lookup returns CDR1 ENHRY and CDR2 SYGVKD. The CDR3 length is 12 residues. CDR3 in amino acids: CAIGQFTGERFF. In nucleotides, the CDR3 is TGTGCCATCGGACAGTTCACCGGGGAGCGGTTTTTT.

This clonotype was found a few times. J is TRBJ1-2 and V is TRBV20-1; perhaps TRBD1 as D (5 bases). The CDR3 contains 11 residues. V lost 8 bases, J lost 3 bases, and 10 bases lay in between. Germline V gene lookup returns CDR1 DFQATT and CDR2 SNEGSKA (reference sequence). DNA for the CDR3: TGCAGTACACTGACAGACTATGGCTACACCTTC. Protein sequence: CSTLTDYGYTF.

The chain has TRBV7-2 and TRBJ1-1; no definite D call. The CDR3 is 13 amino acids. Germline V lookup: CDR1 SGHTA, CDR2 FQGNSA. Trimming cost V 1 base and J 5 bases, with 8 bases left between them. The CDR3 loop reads CASSLGSLTEAFF. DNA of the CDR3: TGTGCCAGCAGCTTAGGCTCGCTGACTGAAGCTTTCTTT.

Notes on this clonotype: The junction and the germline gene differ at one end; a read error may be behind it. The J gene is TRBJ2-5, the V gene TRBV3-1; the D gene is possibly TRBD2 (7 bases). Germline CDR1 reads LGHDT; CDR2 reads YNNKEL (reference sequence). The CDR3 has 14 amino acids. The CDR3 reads CASRYTGGRETRYF. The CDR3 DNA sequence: TGTGCCAGCAGGTATACGGGGGGCAGGGAGACCCGGTACTTC.

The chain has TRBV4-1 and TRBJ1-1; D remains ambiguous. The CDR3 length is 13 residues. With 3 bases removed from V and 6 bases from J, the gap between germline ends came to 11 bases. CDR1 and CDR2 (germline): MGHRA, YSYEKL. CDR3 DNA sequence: TGCGCCAGCAGCCAGGGCAGCTACGCTGAAGCTTTCTTT. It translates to CASSQGSYAEAFF.

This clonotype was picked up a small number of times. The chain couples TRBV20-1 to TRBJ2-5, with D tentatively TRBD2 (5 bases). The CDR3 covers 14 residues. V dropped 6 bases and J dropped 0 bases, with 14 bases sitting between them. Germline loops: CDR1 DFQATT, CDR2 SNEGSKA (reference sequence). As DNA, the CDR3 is TGCAGTGCCCCCGGGGAGCCGTACCAAGAGACCCAGTACTTC. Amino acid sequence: CSAPGEPYQETQYF.

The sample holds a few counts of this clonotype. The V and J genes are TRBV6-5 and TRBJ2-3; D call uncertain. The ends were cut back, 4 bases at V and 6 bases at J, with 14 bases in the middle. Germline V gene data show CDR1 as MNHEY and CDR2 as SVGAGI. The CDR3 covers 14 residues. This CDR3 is CASSSSVMVDTQYF. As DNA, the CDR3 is TGTGCCAGCAGTTCTTCCGTGATGGTGGATACGCAGTATTTT.

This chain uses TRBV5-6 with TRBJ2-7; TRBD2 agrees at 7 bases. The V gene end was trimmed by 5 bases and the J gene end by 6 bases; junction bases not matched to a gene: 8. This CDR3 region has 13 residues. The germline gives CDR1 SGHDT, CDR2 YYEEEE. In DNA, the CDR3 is TGTGCCAGCAGATGGGAGGGGCGCGGCGAGCAGTACTTC. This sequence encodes CASRWEGRGEQYF.

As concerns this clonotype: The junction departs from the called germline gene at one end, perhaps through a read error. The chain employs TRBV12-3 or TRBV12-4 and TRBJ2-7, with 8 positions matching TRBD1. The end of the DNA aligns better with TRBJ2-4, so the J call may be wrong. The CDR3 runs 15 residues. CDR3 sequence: CTSSLQGVPGNIQYF. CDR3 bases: TGTACCAGCAGCCTACAGGGGGTTCCTGGGAACATTCAGTACTTC.

CDR3 coding DNA: TGTGCCAGCAGTATAGGGACAGGCTATGGCACAGATACGCAGTATTTT. This encodes CASSIGTGYGTDTQYF. The chain has TRBV2 and TRBJ2-3, with 8 bases that match TRBD1. Trimming at V came to 5 bases and at J to 1 base, leaving 8 bases not matched to a gene. The CDR3 length is 16 residues. Per germline, CDR1 SNHLY and CDR2 FYNNEI.

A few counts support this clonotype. Here the CDR3 DNA reads TGTGCCACCAGCAGAGGACAGGGTACTCACTACAATGAGCAGTTCTTC. Residues: CATSRGQGTHYNEQFF. This rearrangement joins TRBV15 to TRBJ2-1, with 7 bases identical to TRBD1. CDR3 length equals 16 residues. The ends lost 1 base at V and 3 bases at J; junction bases unmatched: 6. CDR1 and CDR2 (germline): LNHNV, YYDKDF (reference sequence).

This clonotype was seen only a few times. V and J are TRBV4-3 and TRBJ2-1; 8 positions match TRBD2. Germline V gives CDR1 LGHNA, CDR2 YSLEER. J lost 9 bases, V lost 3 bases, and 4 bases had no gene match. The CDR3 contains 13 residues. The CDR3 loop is CASSQPGGGEQFF. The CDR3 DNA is TGCGCCAGCAGCCAGCCGGGGGGGGGTGAGCAGTTCTTC.

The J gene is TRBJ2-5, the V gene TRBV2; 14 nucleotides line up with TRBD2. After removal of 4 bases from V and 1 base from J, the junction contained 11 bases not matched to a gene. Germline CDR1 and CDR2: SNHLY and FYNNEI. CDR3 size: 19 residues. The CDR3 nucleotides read TGTGCCAGCAGTGGACTAGCGGGGGGGATTTATCCCCCCCAAGAGACCCAGTACTTC. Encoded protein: CASSGLAGGIYPPQETQYF.

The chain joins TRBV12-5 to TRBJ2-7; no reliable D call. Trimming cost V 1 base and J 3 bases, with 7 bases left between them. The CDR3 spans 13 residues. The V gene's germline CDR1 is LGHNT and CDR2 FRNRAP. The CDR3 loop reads CASGLAPGYEQYF. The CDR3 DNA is TGTGCTAGTGGTTTGGCCCCGGGCTACGAGCAGTACTTC.

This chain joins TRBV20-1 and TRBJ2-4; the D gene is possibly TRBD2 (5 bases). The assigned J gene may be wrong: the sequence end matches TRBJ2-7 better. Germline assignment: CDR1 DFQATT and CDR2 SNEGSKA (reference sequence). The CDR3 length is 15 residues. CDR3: CSARLTSPYSYEQYF. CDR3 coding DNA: TGCAGTGCTAGACTAACTAGTCCCTACTCCTACGAGCAGTACTTC.

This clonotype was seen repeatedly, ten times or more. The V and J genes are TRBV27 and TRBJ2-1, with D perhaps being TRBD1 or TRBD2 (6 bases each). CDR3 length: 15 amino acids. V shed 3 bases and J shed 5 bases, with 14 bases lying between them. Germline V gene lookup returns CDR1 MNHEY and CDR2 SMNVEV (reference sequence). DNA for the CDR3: TGTGCCAGCAGTTTTTCTCTCGGGGGCAACAATGAGCAGTTCTTC. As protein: CASSFSLGGNNEQFF.

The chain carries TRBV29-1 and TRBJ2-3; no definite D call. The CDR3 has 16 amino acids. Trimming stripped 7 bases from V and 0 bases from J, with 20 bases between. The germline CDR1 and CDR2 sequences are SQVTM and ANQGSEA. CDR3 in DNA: TGCAGCGCCACCCCCTTTAGATATTCTAGCACAGATACGCAGTATTTT. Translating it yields CSATPFRYSSTDTQYF.

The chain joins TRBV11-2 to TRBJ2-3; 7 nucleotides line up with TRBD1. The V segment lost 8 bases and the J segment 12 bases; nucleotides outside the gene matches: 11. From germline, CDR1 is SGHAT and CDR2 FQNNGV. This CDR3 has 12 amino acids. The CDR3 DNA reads TGTGCCAGCGAGGGGGCGGAAGAGACCCAGTATTTT. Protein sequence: CASEGAEETQYF.

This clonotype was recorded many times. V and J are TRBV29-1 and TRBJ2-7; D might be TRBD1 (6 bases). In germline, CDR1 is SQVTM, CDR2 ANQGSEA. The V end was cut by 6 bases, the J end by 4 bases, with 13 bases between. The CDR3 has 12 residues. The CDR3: CSVAFRGYEQYF. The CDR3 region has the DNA TGCAGCGTCGCATTCAGGGGTTACGAGCAGTACTTC.

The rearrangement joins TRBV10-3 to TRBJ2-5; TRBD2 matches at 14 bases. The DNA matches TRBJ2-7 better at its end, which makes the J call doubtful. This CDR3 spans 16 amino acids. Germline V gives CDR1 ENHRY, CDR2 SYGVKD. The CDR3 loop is CAISESGLAGGYEQYF. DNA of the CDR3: TGTGCCATCAGTGAGTCTGGACTAGCGGGAGGCTACGAGCAGTACTTC.

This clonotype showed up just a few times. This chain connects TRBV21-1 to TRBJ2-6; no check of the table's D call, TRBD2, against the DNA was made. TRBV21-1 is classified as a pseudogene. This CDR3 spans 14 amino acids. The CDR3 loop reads CAREGLSGANVLTF. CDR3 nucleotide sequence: TGTGCCCGAGAAGGGCTGTCTGGGGCCAACGTCCTGACTTTC.

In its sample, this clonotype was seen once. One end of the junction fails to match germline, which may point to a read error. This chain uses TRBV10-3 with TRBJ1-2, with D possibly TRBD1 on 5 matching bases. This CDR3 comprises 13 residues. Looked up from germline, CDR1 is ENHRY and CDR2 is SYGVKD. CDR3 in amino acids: CAITEGENYGYIF. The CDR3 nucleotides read TGTGCCATCACCGAAGGGGAAAACTATGGCTACATCTTC.

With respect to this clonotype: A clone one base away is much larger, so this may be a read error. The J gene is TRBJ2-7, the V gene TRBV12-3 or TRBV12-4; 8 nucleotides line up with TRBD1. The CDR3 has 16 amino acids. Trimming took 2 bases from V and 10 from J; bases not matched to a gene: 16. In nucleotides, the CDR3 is TGTGCCAGCAGTTTATCGGGCGGACAGGGCAAGGAGATCCAGTACTTC. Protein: CASSLSGGQGKEIQYF.

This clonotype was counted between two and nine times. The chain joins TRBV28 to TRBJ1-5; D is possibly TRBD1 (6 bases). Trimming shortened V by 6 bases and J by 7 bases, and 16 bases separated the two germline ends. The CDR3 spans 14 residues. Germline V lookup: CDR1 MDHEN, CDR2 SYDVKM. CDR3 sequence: CASSGGHSNQPQHF. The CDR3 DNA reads TGTGCCAGCAGCGGGGGACATTCAAACCAGCCCCAGCATTTT.